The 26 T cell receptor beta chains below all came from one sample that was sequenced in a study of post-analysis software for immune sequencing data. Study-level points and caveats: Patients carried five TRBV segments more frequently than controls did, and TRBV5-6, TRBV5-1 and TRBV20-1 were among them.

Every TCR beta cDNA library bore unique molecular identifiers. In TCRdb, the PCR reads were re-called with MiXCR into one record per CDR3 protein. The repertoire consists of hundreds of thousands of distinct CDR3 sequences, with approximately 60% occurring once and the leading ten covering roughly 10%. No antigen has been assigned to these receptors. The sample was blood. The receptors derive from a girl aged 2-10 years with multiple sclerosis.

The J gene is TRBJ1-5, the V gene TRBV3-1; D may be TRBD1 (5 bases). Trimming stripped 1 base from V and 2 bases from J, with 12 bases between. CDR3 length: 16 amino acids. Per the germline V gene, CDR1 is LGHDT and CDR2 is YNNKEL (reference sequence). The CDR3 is CASSQGQGRGNQPQHF. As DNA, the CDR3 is TGTGCCAGCAGCCAAGGTCAGGGTCGAGGCAATCAGCCCCAGCATTTT. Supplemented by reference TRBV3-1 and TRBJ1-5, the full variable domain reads DTAVSQTPKYLVTQMGNDKSIKCEQNLGHDTMYWYKQDSKKFLKIMFSYNNKELIINETVPNRFSPKSPDKAHLNLHINSLELGDSAVYFCASSQGQGRGNQPQHFGDGTRLSIL.

The CDR3: CASSFGGECQQYF. DNA of the CDR3: TGTGCCAGCAGTTTTGGGGGGGAGTGTCAGCAGTACTTC. The genes are TRBV6-2 or TRBV6-3 and TRBJ2-7; 7 bases are shared with TRBD2. The ends lost 4 bases at V and 8 bases at J; junction bases unmatched: 8. The CDR3 covers 13 residues. The germline V gene encodes CDR1 MNHEY and CDR2 SVGEGT.

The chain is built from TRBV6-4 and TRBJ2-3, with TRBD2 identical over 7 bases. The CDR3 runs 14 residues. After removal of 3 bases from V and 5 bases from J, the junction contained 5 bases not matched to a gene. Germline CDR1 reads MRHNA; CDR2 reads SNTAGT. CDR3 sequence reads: CASSEAGWLDTQYF. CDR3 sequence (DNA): TGTGCCAGCAGTGAAGCGGGATGGTTAGATACGCAGTATTTT.

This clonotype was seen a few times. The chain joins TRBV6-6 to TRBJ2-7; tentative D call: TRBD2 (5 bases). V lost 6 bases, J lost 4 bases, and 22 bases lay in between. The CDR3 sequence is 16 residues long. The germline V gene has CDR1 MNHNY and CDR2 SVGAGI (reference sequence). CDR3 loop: CASSPPTGGRGYEQYF. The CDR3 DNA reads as TGTGCCAGCAGCCCCCCAACTGGCGGTCGGGGTTACGAGCAGTACTTC.

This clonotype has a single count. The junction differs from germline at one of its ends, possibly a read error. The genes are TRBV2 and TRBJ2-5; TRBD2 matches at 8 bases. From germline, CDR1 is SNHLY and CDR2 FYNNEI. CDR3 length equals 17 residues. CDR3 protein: CARSGLGGLAFQETQYF. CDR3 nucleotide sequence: TGTGCCCGCAGTGGTCTTGGCGGACTAGCTTTCCAAGAGACCCAGTACTTC.

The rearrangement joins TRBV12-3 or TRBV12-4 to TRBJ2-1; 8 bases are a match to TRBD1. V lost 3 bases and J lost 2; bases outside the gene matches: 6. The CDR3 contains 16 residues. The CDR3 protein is CASSFPAGGTYNEQFF. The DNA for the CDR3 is TGTGCCAGCAGTTTCCCGGCAGGGGGCACCTACAATGAGCAGTTCTTC.

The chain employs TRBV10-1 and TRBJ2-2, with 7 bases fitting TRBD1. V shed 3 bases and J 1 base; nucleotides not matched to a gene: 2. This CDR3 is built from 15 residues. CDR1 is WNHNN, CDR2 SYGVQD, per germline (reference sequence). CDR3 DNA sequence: TGCGCCAGCAGTGAAGGGGGCAGGAACACCGGGGAGCTGTTTTTT. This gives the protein CASSEGGRNTGELFF.

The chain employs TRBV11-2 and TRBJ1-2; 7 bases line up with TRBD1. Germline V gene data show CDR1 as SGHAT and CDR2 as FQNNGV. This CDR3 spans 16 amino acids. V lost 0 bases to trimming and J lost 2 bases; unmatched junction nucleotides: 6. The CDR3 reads CASSLEGGRTNYGYTF. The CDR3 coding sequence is TGTGCCAGCAGCTTAGAAGGGGGCAGAACCAACTATGGCTACACCTTC.

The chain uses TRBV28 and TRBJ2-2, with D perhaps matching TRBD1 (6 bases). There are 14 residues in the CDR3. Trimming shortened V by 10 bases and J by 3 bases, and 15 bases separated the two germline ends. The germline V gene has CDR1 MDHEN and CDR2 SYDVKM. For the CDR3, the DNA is TGTGCCACCTGGTTGGCAGGGGACACCGGGGAGCTGTTTTTT. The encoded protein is CATWLAGDTGELFF.

The CDR3 DNA sequence: TGCGCCAGCAGCCAAAATCAAGGAAATGAAAAACTGTTTTTT. Protein sequence: CASSQNQGNEKLFF. This chain links TRBV4-3 with TRBJ1-4; D unclear. The CDR3 length is 14 residues. The germline V gene has CDR1 LGHNA and CDR2 YSLEER. V was pared by 2 bases and J by 5 bases, with 9 bases between.

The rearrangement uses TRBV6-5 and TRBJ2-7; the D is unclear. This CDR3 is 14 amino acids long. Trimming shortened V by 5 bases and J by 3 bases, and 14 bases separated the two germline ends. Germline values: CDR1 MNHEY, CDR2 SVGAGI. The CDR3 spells CASSRDSDDYEQYF. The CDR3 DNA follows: TGTGCCAGCAGTCGAGACTCGGATGACTACGAGCAGTACTTC.

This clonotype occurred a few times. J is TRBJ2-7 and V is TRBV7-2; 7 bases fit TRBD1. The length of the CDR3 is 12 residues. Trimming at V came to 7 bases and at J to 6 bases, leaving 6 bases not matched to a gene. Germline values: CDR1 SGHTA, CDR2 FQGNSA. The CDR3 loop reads CASNQNRGEQYF. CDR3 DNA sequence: TGTGCCAGCAACCAAAACAGGGGCGAGCAGTACTTC.

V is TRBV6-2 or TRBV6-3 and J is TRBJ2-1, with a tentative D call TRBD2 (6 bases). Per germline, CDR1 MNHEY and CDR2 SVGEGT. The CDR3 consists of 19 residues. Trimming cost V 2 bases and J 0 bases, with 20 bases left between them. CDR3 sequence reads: CASSYTDSSVRVSYNEQFF. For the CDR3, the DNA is TGTGCCAGCAGTTACACGGACTCTAGCGTTAGGGTCTCCTACAATGAGCAGTTCTTC.

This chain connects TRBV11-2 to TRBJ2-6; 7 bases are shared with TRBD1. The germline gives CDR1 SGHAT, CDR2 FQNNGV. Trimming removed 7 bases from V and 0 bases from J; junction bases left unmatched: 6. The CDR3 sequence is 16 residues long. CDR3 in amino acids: CASTRDSLSGANVLTF. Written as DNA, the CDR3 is TGTGCCAGCACCCGGGACAGCCTCTCTGGGGCCAACGTCCTGACTTTC.

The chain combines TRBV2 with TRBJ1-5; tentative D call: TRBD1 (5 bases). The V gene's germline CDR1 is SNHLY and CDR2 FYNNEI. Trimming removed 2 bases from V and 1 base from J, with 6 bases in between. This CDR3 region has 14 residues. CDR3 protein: CASSENRSNQPQHF. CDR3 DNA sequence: TGTGCCAGCAGTGAAAACAGGAGCAATCAGCCCCAGCATTTT.

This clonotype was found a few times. The CDR3 region is CASSEWAGGPDTQYF. The CDR3 DNA reads TGTGCCAGCAGTGAATGGGCAGGGGGCCCAGATACGCAGTATTTT. The chain employs TRBV25-1 and TRBJ2-3, with TRBD1 matching 8 bases. Germline CDR1 is MGHDK and CDR2 is SYGVNS. After removal of 1 base from V and 4 bases from J, the junction contained 4 bases not matched to a gene. The CDR3 is 15 residues long.

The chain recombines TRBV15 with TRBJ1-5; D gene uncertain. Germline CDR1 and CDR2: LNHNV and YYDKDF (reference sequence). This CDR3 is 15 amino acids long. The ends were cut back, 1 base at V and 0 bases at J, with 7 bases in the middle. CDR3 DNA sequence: TGTGCCACCAGCAGAGCTGTAAATAGCAATCAGCCCCAGCATTTT. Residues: CATSRAVNSNQPQHF.

DNA for the CDR3: TGTGCCAGCAGTTCGACAGCGGTAGAGACCCAGTACTTC. It encodes CASSSTAVETQYF. The chain is built from TRBV6-6 and TRBJ2-5; either TRBD1 or TRBD2 may supply D (5 bases each). The CDR3 has 13 amino acids. Germline CDR1 is MNHNY and CDR2 is SVGAGI (reference sequence). The germline V and J ends were trimmed by 4 bases and 4 bases, with 10 bases remaining between them.

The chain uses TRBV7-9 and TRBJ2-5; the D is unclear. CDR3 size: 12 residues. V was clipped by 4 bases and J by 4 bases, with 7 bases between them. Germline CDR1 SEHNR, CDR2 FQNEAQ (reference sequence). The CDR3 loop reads CASSSPGETQYF. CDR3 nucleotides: TGTGCCAGCAGCTCCCCGGGAGAGACCCAGTACTTC.

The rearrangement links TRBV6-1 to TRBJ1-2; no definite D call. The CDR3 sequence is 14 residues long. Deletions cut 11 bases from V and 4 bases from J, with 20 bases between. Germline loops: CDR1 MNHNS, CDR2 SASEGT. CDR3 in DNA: TGTGCCGGCTCACGCACCCTGAGGCGCTATGGCTACACCTTC. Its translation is CAGSRTLRRYGYTF.

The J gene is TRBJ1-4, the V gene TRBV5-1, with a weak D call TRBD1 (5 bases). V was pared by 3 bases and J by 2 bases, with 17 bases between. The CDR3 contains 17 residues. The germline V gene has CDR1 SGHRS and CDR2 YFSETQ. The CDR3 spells CASSWFASRDTNEKLFF. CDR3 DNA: TGCGCCAGCAGCTGGTTTGCCTCTAGGGACACTAATGAAAAACTGTTTTTT.

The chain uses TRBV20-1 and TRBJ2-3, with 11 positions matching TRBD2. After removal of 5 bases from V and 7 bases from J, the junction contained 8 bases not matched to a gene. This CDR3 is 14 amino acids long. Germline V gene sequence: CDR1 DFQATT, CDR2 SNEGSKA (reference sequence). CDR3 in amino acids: CSAEEGLADNTQYF. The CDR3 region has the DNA TGCAGTGCTGAAGAGGGACTAGCGGACAATACGCAGTATTTT.

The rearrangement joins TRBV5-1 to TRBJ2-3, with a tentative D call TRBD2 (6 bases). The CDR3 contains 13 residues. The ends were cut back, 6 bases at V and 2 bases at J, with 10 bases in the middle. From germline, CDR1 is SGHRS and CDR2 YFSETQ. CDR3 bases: TGCGCCAGCATGGGGAGGACCACAGATACGCAGTATTTT. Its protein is CASMGRTTDTQYF.

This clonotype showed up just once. CDR3 DNA: TGTGCCAGCAGCCAGTGGGGACAGGTGAGTGAAGCTTTCTTT. This gives the protein CASSQWGQVSEAFF. The chain carries TRBV3-1 and TRBJ1-1, with 8 bases that match TRBD1. The CDR3 is 14 residues long. The germline CDR1 and CDR2 sequences are LGHDT and YNNKEL (reference sequence). Trimming cost V 3 bases and J 7 bases; bases outside gene matches: 7.

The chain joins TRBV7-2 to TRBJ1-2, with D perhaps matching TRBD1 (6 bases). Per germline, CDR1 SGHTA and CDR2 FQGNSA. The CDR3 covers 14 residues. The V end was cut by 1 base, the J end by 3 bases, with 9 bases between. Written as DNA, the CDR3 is TGTGCCAGCAGCTTAGGTGGGGGGCACTATGGCTACACCTTC. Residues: CASSLGGGHYGYTF.

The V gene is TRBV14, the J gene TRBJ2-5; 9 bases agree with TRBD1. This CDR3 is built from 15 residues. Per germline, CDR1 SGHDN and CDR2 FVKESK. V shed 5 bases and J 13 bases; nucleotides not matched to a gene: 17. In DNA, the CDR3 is TGTGCCAGCAGCTTAGAGACAGGGGGAATCTCGTTTCGGTACTTC. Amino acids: CASSLETGGISFRYF.